These 18 T cell receptor beta chains share one sample of origin, sequenced in a study of siplizumab effects on memory and regulatory T cells. The table came from immunoSEQ multiplex PCR; TCRdb's copy has only in-frame clones and leaves some out. The table records tens of thousands of clones, about 90% of them present only once. Sequencing was performed on naive CD8+ T cells sorted from blood. These receptors all come from a human donor in good health.

This chain connects TRBV9 to TRBJ1-2; D unclear. V lost 0 bases and J 4 bases, leaving 4 bases between the germline ends. Per the germline V gene, CDR1 is SGDLS and CDR2 is YYNGEE. The CDR3 consists of 12 residues. The CDR3 here is CASSVGGYGYTF. CDR3 nucleotide sequence: TGTGCCAGCAGCGTAGGTGGCTATGGCTACACCTTC. The whole variable domain, filled in from reference TRBV9 and TRBJ1-2, reads DSGVTQTPKHLITATGQRVTLRCSPRSGDLSVYWYQQSLDQGLQFLIQYYNGEERAKGNILERFSAQQFPDLHSELNLSSLELGDSALYFCASSVGGYGYTFGSGTRLTVV.

The V gene is TRBV5-1, the J gene TRBJ2-7, with D perhaps TRBD2 (5 bases). Trimming shortened V by 2 bases and J by 7 bases, and 10 bases separated the two germline ends. There are 12 residues in the CDR3. The germline gives CDR1 SGHRS, CDR2 YFSETQ. CDR3 DNA: TGCGCCAGCAGCTTCGGACTGGGGGAGCAGTACTTC. Translating gives CASSFGLGEQYF.

V gene TRBV4-1 combines with J gene TRBJ1-1; D is unclear. The germline V and J ends were trimmed by 6 bases and 4 bases, with 15 bases remaining between them. Looked up from germline, CDR1 is MGHRA and CDR2 is YSYEKL. The CDR3 is made up of 14 amino acids. The CDR3: CASRDMMGGTEAFF. The CDR3 nucleotides read TGCGCCAGCAGGGATATGATGGGCGGCACTGAAGCTTTCTTT.

This rearrangement joins TRBV15 to TRBJ1-1; D not certain. CDR1 LNHNV and CDR2 YYDKDF come from the germline V gene (reference sequence). Between the trimmed V and J ends, which lost 1 base and 5 bases, there was a span of 11 bases. The CDR3 spans 14 residues. In DNA form, the CDR3 reads TGTGCCACCAGCAGAGTAAACCCGGGGACTGAAGCTTTCTTT. As protein: CATSRVNPGTEAFF.

This clone has a handful of counts. The rearrangement links TRBV19 to TRBJ2-2; a weak D match, TRBD1 (5 bases). CDR3 length: 13 residues. Germline V lookup: CDR1 LNHDA, CDR2 SQIVND (reference sequence). V dropped 5 bases and J dropped 6 bases, with 10 bases sitting between them. Here the CDR3 DNA reads TGTGCCAGTAGTCAGGGAACAGCCGGGGAGCTGTTTTTT. It codes for CASSQGTAGELFF.

The V and J genes are TRBV7-9 and TRBJ2-7; 9 nucleotides align to TRBD1. This CDR3 has 17 amino acids. In germline, CDR1 is SEHNR, CDR2 FQNEAQ (reference sequence). J was trimmed by 5 bases and V by 1 base; bases with no gene match: 12. CDR3 protein: CASSLEGQGFLFHEQYF. The CDR3 DNA sequence: TGTGCCAGCAGCTTAGAGGGACAGGGATTTCTCTTCCACGAGCAGTACTTC. The full variable domain, rest sourced from reference TRBV7-9 and TRBJ2-7, is DTGVSQNPRHKITKRGQNVTFRCDPISEHNRLYWYRQTLGQGPEFLTYFQNEAQLEKSRLLSDRFSAERPKGSFSTLEIQRTEQGDSAMYLCASSLEGQGFLFHEQYFGPGTRLTVT.

This clone was detected a few times. This chain uses TRBV27 with TRBJ1-5; D uncertain. CDR1 and CDR2 from the germline V gene are MNHEY and SMNVEV (reference sequence). V lost 2 bases and J 1 base, leaving 6 bases between the germline ends. This CDR3 is built from 14 residues. As DNA, the CDR3 is TGTGCCAGCAGTTTAAACGGCAGCAATCAGCCCCAGCATTTT. It translates to CASSLNGSNQPQHF.

The rearrangement uses TRBV27 and TRBJ2-1; 13 bases line up with TRBD2. CDR1 and CDR2 (germline): MNHEY, SMNVEV (reference sequence). The length of the CDR3 is 15 residues. After removal of 5 bases from V and 6 bases from J, the junction contained 4 bases not matched to a gene. In nucleotides, the CDR3 is TGTGCCAGCAGTCACGGGACTAGCGGGACCAATGAGCAGTTCTTC. The encoded protein is CASSHGTSGTNEQFF.

The chain uses TRBV5-1 and TRBJ2-1, with D perhaps TRBD1 or TRBD2 (7 bases each). Germline CDR1 reads SGHRS; CDR2 reads YFSETQ. The CDR3 totals 16 residues. Trimming cost V 5 bases and J 5 bases, with 20 bases left between them. The CDR3 DNA is TGCGCCAGCAGACCACTGGGAGGGGGCCTCAACAATGAGCAGTTCTTC. Translated: CASRPLGGGLNNEQFF.

CDR3 loop: CAISEKDRGIYEQYF. The CDR3 nucleotides read TGTGCCATCAGTGAAAAGGACAGGGGGATATACGAGCAGTACTTC. The chain carries TRBV10-3 and TRBJ2-7, with 10 bases fitting TRBD1. The CDR3 sequence is 15 residues long. The trim removed 3 bases at V and 4 bases at J, leaving 6 bases unmatched. CDR1 and CDR2 from the germline V gene are ENHRY and SYGVKD.

This chain connects TRBV4-1 to TRBJ1-2; D perhaps matches TRBD1 (6 bases). Trimming left V 1 base short and J 8 bases short, with 11 bases between. Germline values: CDR1 MGHRA, CDR2 YSYEKL. The CDR3 is 13 amino acids. CDR3 sequence reads: CASSQGTVYGYTF. CDR3 DNA sequence: TGCGCCAGCAGCCAAGGGACAGTCTACGGCTACACCTTC.

The V gene is TRBV7-8, the J gene TRBJ2-2; 9 bases line up with TRBD1. CDR3 length: 17 amino acids. With 1 base clipped from V and 2 bases from J, the junction kept 5 bases outside the gene matches. Germline V gene data show CDR1 as SGHVS and CDR2 as FQNEAQ. In nucleotides, the CDR3 is TGTGCCAGCAGCTTAGGCGGGACAGGGCCTAACACCGGGGAGCTGTTTTTT. Translation: CASSLGGTGPNTGELFF.

This CDR3 reads CATRTGTTEAFF. CDR3 coding DNA: TGTGCCACTCGGACAGGGACCACTGAAGCTTTCTTT. The rearrangement links TRBV19 to TRBJ1-1, with 8 bases matching TRBD1. V dropped 10 bases and J dropped 4; count of bases not matched to a gene: 5. From germline, CDR1 is LNHDA and CDR2 SQIVND (reference sequence). This CDR3 has 12 residues.

The chain links TRBV5-4 to TRBJ2-1, with TRBD2 identical over 7 bases. Germline CDR1 and CDR2: SGHNT and YYREEE (reference sequence). There are 13 residues in the CDR3. The V segment lost 7 bases and the J segment 9 bases; nucleotides outside the gene matches: 10. CDR3 nucleotide sequence: TGTGCCAGCGGTTCGGGGGAGGGTATTGAGCAGTTCTTC. This codes for CASGSGEGIEQFF.

The chain uses TRBV2 and TRBJ2-1; 14 positions match TRBD2. The trim removed 5 bases at V and 0 bases at J, leaving 12 bases unmatched. There are 20 residues in the CDR3. The V gene's germline CDR1 is SNHLY and CDR2 FYNNEI. CDR3 sequence: CASSPRLAGGSSSSYNEQFF. The CDR3, as DNA: TGTGCCAGCAGTCCCCGACTAGCGGGAGGGTCCTCGAGCTCCTACAATGAGCAGTTCTTC.

The sample holds one count of this clone. The chain links TRBV7-2 to TRBJ2-3, with 8 bases fitting TRBD2. The CDR3 runs 17 residues. The germline V gene has CDR1 SGHTA and CDR2 FQGNSA. J gave up 2 bases and V 1 base, and 8 bases lay outside the gene matches. This CDR3 is CASSLGLRGASTDTQYF. The CDR3 DNA sequence: TGTGCCAGCAGCTTAGGATTGCGGGGGGCTTCCACAGATACGCAGTATTTT.

The V gene is TRBV7-9, the J gene TRBJ2-3; 8 positions agree with TRBD2. Losses at the gene ends were 7 bases for V and 0 bases for J; bases not matched to a gene: 6. Germline loops: CDR1 SEHNR, CDR2 FQNEAQ (reference sequence). This CDR3 is 15 amino acids long. As DNA, the CDR3 is TGTGCCAGCAACCTCCTAGCGGGTAGCACAGATACGCAGTATTTT. This encodes CASNLLAGSTDTQYF.

The gene calls are TRBV7-8 and TRBJ1-1, with D unresolved. The CDR3 totals 15 residues. From germline, CDR1 is SGHVS and CDR2 FQNEAQ. V lost 2 bases and J lost 1, with 11 bases in between. The CDR3: CASSLFGQQNTEAFF. Here the CDR3 DNA reads TGTGCCAGCAGCTTATTCGGTCAGCAGAACACTGAAGCTTTCTTT. Using reference TRBV7-8 and TRBJ1-1 for the parts outside the CDR3, the full variable domain is GAGVSQSPRYKVAKRGQDVALRCDPISGHVSLFWYQQALGQGPEFLTYFQNEAQLDKSGLPSDRFFAERPEGSVSTLKIQRTQQEDSAVYLCASSLFGQQNTEAFFGQGTRLTVV.